These 15 T cell receptor beta chains originate from one sample sequenced in a study of OX40 agonist ivuxolimab in advanced cancers. The library was made by the immunoSEQ multiplex PCR assay. In its TCRdb copy, this immuneACCESS table keeps in-frame sequences only and misses some clones. Where compared with another copy, unresolved V genes explain less than half of these, and the others have no known cause. The sample includes about 90,000 clones, with less than 95% observed a single time. The ten largest clones add up to under 2% of the sample. This specimen consisted of CD4+ or CD8+ T cells sorted from blood, obtained in a trial of the OX40 agonist ivuxolimab. These receptors all stem from an adult with an advanced solid tumor such as melanoma, head and neck, liver or kidney cancer.

The chain has TRBV28 and TRBJ2-3, with a tentative D call TRBD2 (6 bases). Germline CDR1 MDHEN, CDR2 SYDVKM. The CDR3 has 15 residues. The V end was cut by 3 bases, the J end by 1 base, with 11 bases between. The CDR3 DNA follows: TGTGCCAGCAGTTTGGGGGGAGGAGGCACAGATACGCAGTATTTT. It translates to CASSLGGGGTDTQYF. Full variable domain (outside the CDR3, taken from reference TRBV28 and TRBJ2-3): DVKVTQSSRYLVKRTGEKVFLECVQDMDHENMFWYRQDPGLGLRLIYFSYDVKMKEKGDIPEGYSVSREKKERFSLILESASTNQTSMYLCASSLGGGGTDTQYFGPGTRLTVL.

In DNA form, the CDR3 reads TGTGCCAGTAGTACCACAGGGAAGGATACGCAGTATTTT. Protein sequence: CASSTTGKDTQYF. V gene TRBV19 combines with J gene TRBJ2-3; D may be TRBD1 (6 bases). Germline CDR1 is LNHDA and CDR2 is SQIVND (reference sequence). V lost 4 bases to trimming and J lost 6 bases, with 11 bases between them. The CDR3 runs 13 residues.

The V and J genes are TRBV27 and TRBJ2-2, with 8 positions matching TRBD2. V dropped 4 bases and J dropped 3; count of bases not matched to a gene: 4. Germline V CDR1 and CDR2: MNHEY, SMNVEV (reference sequence). The CDR3 extends over 15 amino acids. CDR3 sequence: CASSYSGRDTGELFF. The CDR3 bases are TGTGCCAGCAGTTACAGCGGGAGAGACACCGGGGAGCTGTTTTTT.

The rearrangement uses TRBV19 and TRBJ1-5; D is uncertain. This CDR3 has 17 amino acids. With 3 bases removed from V and 2 bases from J, the gap between germline ends came to 17 bases. Germline V gives CDR1 LNHDA, CDR2 SQIVND (reference sequence). Here the CDR3 DNA reads TGTGCCAGTAGTATGGAGGTGGCGGTCCTTGGCAATCAGCCCCAGCATTTT. This sequence encodes CASSMEVAVLGNQPQHF.

The chain couples TRBV5-4 to TRBJ1-2, with D possibly matching TRBD1 (5 bases). The CDR3 length is 15 residues. Germline V gives CDR1 SGHNT, CDR2 YYREEE (reference sequence). Trimming shortened V by 3 bases and J by 4 bases, and 16 bases separated the two germline ends. CDR3 protein: CASSSGQPLSYGYTF. CDR3 bases: TGTGCCAGCAGCTCAGGGCAGCCTTTAAGCTATGGCTACACCTTC.

This chain uses TRBV28 with TRBJ2-2; 7 bases match TRBD2. The J segment lost 0 bases and the V segment lost 2 bases, leaving 3 bases of the junction unmatched. Germline CDR1 reads MDHEN; CDR2 reads SYDVKM. This CDR3 comprises 16 residues. CDR3 region: CASSLLADANTGELFF. The CDR3 DNA follows: TGTGCCAGCAGTTTACTAGCGGACGCGAACACCGGGGAGCTGTTTTTT.

The rearrangement joins TRBV2 to TRBJ2-2, with D perhaps TRBD2 (7 bases). CDR3 length: 15 amino acids. CDR1 is SNHLY and CDR2 is FYNNEI in the germline V gene. Trimming removed 4 bases from V and 5 bases from J, with 14 bases in between. The CDR3 nucleotides read TGTGCCAGCAGTGTCGCGGGGGCTCGGACCGGGGAGCTGTTTTTT. It is translated as CASSVAGARTGELFF.

The chain couples TRBV19 to TRBJ1-5; D ambiguous. Germline V gene lookup returns CDR1 LNHDA and CDR2 SQIVND (reference sequence). V shed 5 bases and J shed 2 bases, with 10 bases lying between them. There are 14 residues in the CDR3. The CDR3 region has the DNA TGTGCCAGTAGTCCGACCTTAGGCAATCAGCCCCAGCATTTT. Protein product: CASSPTLGNQPQHF.

V usage is TRBV9 and J usage is TRBJ2-3; D is perhaps TRBD1 (6 bases). Germline CDR1 is SGDLS and CDR2 is YYNGEE. Trimming pared 0 bases from V and 0 bases from J, leaving 14 bases between. The CDR3 runs 17 residues. CDR3 loop: CASSVAGHSTSTDTQYF. CDR3 nucleotide sequence: TGTGCCAGCAGCGTAGCGGGACACTCGACTAGCACAGATACGCAGTATTTT.

V and J are TRBV27 and TRBJ1-3; unclear D gene. CDR3 length: 14 amino acids. V was cut by 3 bases and J by 0 bases, with 6 bases left in between. In germline, CDR1 is MNHEY, CDR2 SMNVEV (reference sequence). CDR3 in DNA: TGTGCCAGCAGTTTGAGCCGCTCTGGAAACACCATATATTTT. Amino acid sequence: CASSLSRSGNTIYF.

There are a few counts of this clone. The chain carries TRBV11-2 and TRBJ1-1; a possible D gene is TRBD1 (5 bases). There are 13 residues in the CDR3. Trimming removed 5 bases from V and 1 base from J, with 8 bases in between. Germline CDR1 and CDR2: SGHAT and FQNNGV. Here the CDR3 DNA reads TGTGCCAGCAGCACAGGCCCGAACACTGAAGCTTTCTTT. Protein: CASSTGPNTEAFF.

The rearrangement uses TRBV28 and TRBJ2-3; no firm D call. Germline V gives CDR1 MDHEN, CDR2 SYDVKM. The CDR3 consists of 16 residues. Trimming left V 7 bases short and J 5 bases short, with 22 bases between. CDR3 nucleotide sequence: TGTGCCAGCAACCCCCTCGCGGCATTTAACGGAGATACGCAGTATTTT. As protein: CASNPLAAFNGDTQYF.

The J gene is TRBJ2-1, the V gene TRBV9; 9 bases align to TRBD2. The germline gives CDR1 SGDLS, CDR2 YYNGEE. V was pared by 0 bases and J by 8 bases, with 6 bases of the junction left unmatched. This CDR3 contains 15 residues. CDR3 DNA: TGTGCCAGCAGCGTAGCCCCTAGCGGGATCTATGAGCAGTTCTTC. It translates to CASSVAPSGIYEQFF.

This clone showed up just once. The chain has TRBV9 and TRBJ2-7, with 15 positions matching TRBD2. V was clipped by 4 bases and J by 5 bases; unmatched bases: 7. Germline V CDR1 and CDR2: SGDLS, YYNGEE. The CDR3 is 16 amino acids. CDR3 DNA: TGTGCCAGCAGCACCGGGACTAGCGGGAGGTCGGACGAGCAGTACTTC. Translation gives CASSTGTSGRSDEQYF.

The chain combines TRBV6-1 with TRBJ2-3; 11 positions agree with TRBD1. V shed 11 bases and J 4 bases; nucleotides not matched to a gene: 2. The CDR3 has 12 amino acids. Germline CDR1 MNHNS, CDR2 SASEGT. CDR3 protein: CAGQGASDTQYF. Here the CDR3 DNA reads TGTGCCGGACAGGGGGCCTCAGATACGCAGTATTTT.